One and the same sample provided the 22 T cell receptor beta chains below, sequenced in a study of blood T cell repertoires in COVID-19. Data came from immunoSEQ multiplex PCR; TCRdb stores just in-frame clones and leaves some out. The data contain roughly 220,000 clones, around four fifths of them singletons. The sample comprised peripheral blood. These receptors came from a man younger than 45 with active or convalescent COVID-19.

This chain uses TRBV3-1 (or the pseudogene TRBV3-2) with TRBJ1-5; no clear D. Trimming took 0 bases from V and 3 from J, leaving 9 bases between them. This CDR3 has 15 residues. The germline CDR1 and CDR2 sequences are LGHDT and YNNKEL (reference sequence). CDR3 protein: CASSQDGSLNQPQHF. The DNA for the CDR3 is TGTGCCAGCAGCCAAGATGGGAGCCTCAATCAGCCCCAGCATTTT.

V and J are TRBV20-1 and TRBJ2-1; TRBD2 matches 9 bases. The ends lost 3 bases at V and 7 bases at J; junction bases unmatched: 7. CDR3 size: 14 residues. Germline lookup yields CDR1 DFQATT and CDR2 SNEGSKA (reference sequence). The CDR3 protein is CSASGGGARNEQFF. The CDR3 nucleotides are TGCAGTGCTAGTGGCGGGGGGGCCAGAAATGAGCAGTTCTTC.

The J gene is TRBJ1-4, the V gene TRBV2, with D unclear. V was cut by 3 bases and J by 5 bases, with 13 bases left in between. The CDR3 extends over 15 amino acids. Germline CDR1 is SNHLY and CDR2 is FYNNEI. CDR3 nucleotide sequence: TGTGCCAGCAGTGACTTCGGACTTATAAATGAAAAACTGTTTTTT. It yields the protein CASSDFGLINEKLFF.

This chain joins TRBV9 and TRBJ1-5; TRBD1 is a possible D gene (6 bases). Germline V gives CDR1 SGDLS, CDR2 YYNGEE. Trimming removed 4 bases from V and 4 bases from J, with 15 bases in between. The CDR3 is made up of 15 amino acids. The CDR3 sequence: CASSSRGLWNQPQHF. As DNA, the CDR3 is TGTGCCAGCAGCTCCAGGGGATTGTGGAATCAGCCCCAGCATTTT.

The chain is built from TRBV9 and TRBJ1-1; no clear D gene. The CDR3 is 13 residues long. CDR1 is SGDLS, CDR2 YYNGEE, per germline. Trimming stripped 3 bases from V and 1 base from J, with 7 bases between. The CDR3 coding sequence is TGTGCCAGCAGCGGCCCAGGGAACACTGAAGCTTTCTTT. Its protein is CASSGPGNTEAFF.

The chain has TRBV7-2 and TRBJ2-7, with 11 positions matching TRBD2. The CDR3 is 17 amino acids. Germline CDR1 reads SGHTA; CDR2 reads FQGNSA. J lost 9 bases, V lost 5 bases, and 18 bases had no gene match. The CDR3 reads CASSPNRRTSGSGWQYF. In DNA form, the CDR3 reads TGTGCCAGCAGCCCAAACCGGCGAACTAGCGGGAGTGGTTGGCAGTACTTC. Together with reference TRBV7-2 and TRBJ2-7, the CDR3 gives the full variable domain: GAGVSQSPSNKVTEKGKDVELRCDPISGHTALYWYRQSLGQGLEFLIYFQGNSAPDKSGLPSDRFSAERTGGSVSTLTIQRTQQEDSAVYLCASSPNRRTSGSGWQYFGPGTRLTVT.

V usage is TRBV28 and J usage is TRBJ2-2, with TRBD1 matching over 8 bases. Germline lookup yields CDR1 MDHEN and CDR2 SYDVKM. There are 15 residues in the CDR3. Unmatched junction bases numbered 11, after V lost 7 bases and J lost 7 bases. The CDR3 DNA reads as TGTGCCAGCATCTGGGGGACAGGCACGGGCGGGGAGCTGTTTTTT. Translated, it gives CASIWGTGTGGELFF. The complete variable domain, with remaining parts taken from reference TRBV28 and TRBJ2-2, reads DVKVTQSSRYLVKRTGEKVFLECVQDMDHENMFWYRQDPGLGLRLIYFSYDVKMKEKGDIPEGYSVSREKKERFSLILESASTNQTSMYLCASIWGTGTGGELFFGEGSRLTVL.

The genes are TRBV4-2 and TRBJ2-3; TRBD1 might be the D (6 bases). The CDR3 runs to 16 residues. Per germline, CDR1 LGHNA and CDR2 YNFKEQ. The V end lost 1 base, the J end lost 4 bases, and 15 bases lay between the germline ends. The CDR3 protein is CASSQVGQGIPDTQYF. DNA of the CDR3: TGTGCCAGCAGCCAAGTAGGCCAGGGGATTCCAGATACGCAGTATTTT.

The rearrangement uses TRBV24-1 and TRBJ1-1; D call uncertain. This CDR3 contains 13 residues. Trimming left V 2 bases short and J 7 bases short, with 10 bases between. Looked up from germline, CDR1 is KGHDR and CDR2 is SFDVKD. CDR3 in DNA: TGTGCCACCAGTGATTCGGGGAAGGATGAAGCTTTCTTT. This encodes CATSDSGKDEAFF.

This clone showed up just a few times. The chain couples TRBV24-1 to TRBJ1-2; 7 nucleotides agree with TRBD1. CDR3 length: 14 amino acids. V shed 4 bases and J 7 bases; nucleotides not matched to a gene: 8. Germline CDR1 KGHDR, CDR2 SFDVKD. Here the CDR3 reads CATSDPGTEGGYTF. CDR3 DNA sequence: TGTGCCACCAGTGACCCGGGGACAGAAGGTGGCTACACCTTC.

The J gene is TRBJ1-6, the V gene TRBV5-4; weak D call: TRBD1 (6 bases). This CDR3 is built from 14 residues. Trimming left V 0 bases short and J 9 bases short, with 10 bases between. CDR1 and CDR2 (germline): SGHNT, YYREEE (reference sequence). The DNA for the CDR3 is TGTGCCAGCAGCTTGGACAGGGAAGGTTCACCCCTCCACTTT. Residues: CASSLDREGSPLHF.

The chain couples TRBV28 to TRBJ2-5, with 7 bases identical to TRBD2. The CDR3 spans 15 residues. Trimming at V came to 3 bases and at J to 5 bases, leaving 9 bases not matched to a gene. Germline V gene data show CDR1 as MDHEN and CDR2 as SYDVKM. The CDR3 DNA reads as TGTGCCAGCAGTTTTATGGCGGGAGAGGGGGAGACCCAGTACTTC. Translation gives CASSFMAGEGETQYF.

Comment on this clone: This likely comes from a read error, as the CDR3 has no conserved phenylalanine or tryptophan at its end. The limits of the CDR3 on the DNA are not certain, so only TCRdb's listed CDR3 is given. This chain connects TRBV30 to TRBJ1-4; the table's D call TRBD1 went unverified against the DNA. CDR1 is GTSNPN, CDR2 SVGIG, per germline (reference sequence). The CDR3 totals 8 residues, both ends included. The CDR3 loop is CAWASTVR.

V gene TRBV3-1 (or the pseudogene TRBV3-2) combines with J gene TRBJ1-5; TRBD1 matches 11 bases. V was pared by 1 base and J by 4 bases, with 6 bases of the junction left unmatched. Germline V gene sequence: CDR1 LGHDT, CDR2 YNNKEL (reference sequence). This CDR3 spans 17 amino acids. DNA for the CDR3: TGTGCCAGCAGCCAAGGGACAGGGGGCGCAGGGAATCAGCCCCAGCATTTT. This encodes CASSQGTGGAGNQPQHF.

V is TRBV4-3 and J is TRBJ2-3; 7 bases line up with TRBD1. Germline trimming cut 4 bases from V and 3 bases from J; bases unmatched to any gene: 7. This CDR3 contains 15 residues. Per the germline V gene, CDR1 is LGHNA and CDR2 is YSLEER. The CDR3 DNA reads TGCGCCAGCAGCCCAACATGGGACAGAACAGATACGCAGTATTTT. Protein sequence: CASSPTWDRTDTQYF.

The chain uses TRBV19 and TRBJ1-2, with unresolved D. CDR1 is LNHDA and CDR2 is SQIVND in the germline V gene (reference sequence). Trimming left V 0 bases short and J 2 bases short, with 10 bases between. The CDR3 contains 15 residues. DNA of the CDR3: TGTGCCAGTAGTATAGACGCGGGAGTGAACTATGGCTACACCTTC. Encoded protein: CASSIDAGVNYGYTF.

This clone occurred once. The chain uses TRBV14 and TRBJ2-7; 7 bases are shared with TRBD2. The germline CDR1 and CDR2 sequences are SGHDN and FVKESK. V trimming: 3 bases; J trimming: 3 bases; junction bases outside the gene matches: 8. The CDR3 is made up of 15 amino acids. CDR3 DNA sequence: TGTGCCAGCAGCCAGGCCTTGGGGGGGGGCTACGAGCAGTACTTC. Encoded protein: CASSQALGGGYEQYF.

In DNA form, the CDR3 reads TGTGCCAGCTCACTCAACAGGGATAACTATGGCTACACCTTC. Encoded protein: CASSLNRDNYGYTF. V gene TRBV18 combines with J gene TRBJ1-2; perhaps TRBD1 as D (6 bases). There are 14 residues in the CDR3. Germline loops: CDR1 KGHSH, CDR2 LQKENI. The V end was cut by 4 bases, the J end by 1 base, with 10 bases between.

This CDR3 is CASSQDSAGQETQYF. The CDR3 DNA sequence: TGCGCCAGCAGCCAAGATTCGGCAGGGCAAGAGACCCAGTACTTC. The chain couples TRBV4-1 to TRBJ2-5; D is perhaps TRBD1 (5 bases). CDR1 and CDR2 from the germline V gene are MGHRA and YSYEKL. The CDR3 is 15 amino acids. V was shortened by 0 bases and J by 2 bases, with 10 bases between the two germline ends.

This chain uses TRBV30 with TRBJ1-5, with 9 nucleotides matching TRBD1. After removal of 0 bases from V and 6 bases from J, the junction contained 0 bases not matched to a gene. The CDR3 contains 13 residues. Germline CDR1 and CDR2: GTSNPN and SVGIG (reference sequence). Here the CDR3 reads CAWSVQGAQPQHF. Written as DNA, the CDR3 is TGTGCCTGGAGTGTACAGGGGGCTCAGCCCCAGCATTTT.

This clone was seen ten or more times. V and J are TRBV12-3 or TRBV12-4 and TRBJ2-2; D is possibly TRBD2 (6 bases). The CDR3 runs 12 residues. Trimming removed 8 bases at V and 5 bases at J, with 9 bases between. For the CDR3, the DNA is TGTGCCAGCCGGGACTGGACCGGGGAGCTGTTTTTT. Its protein is CASRDWTGELFF.

This clone was observed a single time. The gene calls are TRBV27 and TRBJ2-7, with 10 bases aligning to TRBD2. Germline CDR1 is MNHEY and CDR2 is SMNVEV (reference sequence). This CDR3 comprises 15 residues. Losses at the gene ends were 7 bases for V and 7 bases for J; bases not matched to a gene: 13. Here the CDR3 reads CASTPSGGGLGEQYF. The CDR3 bases are TGTGCCAGCACCCCGAGCGGGGGGGGGCTGGGTGAGCAGTACTTC.